The rows below give T cell receptor beta chains drawn from one sample of a study of OX40 agonist ivuxolimab in advanced cancers. The repertoire was sequenced with immunoSEQ multiplex PCR; TCRdb's copy has only in-frame clones and lacks some. Among about 62,000 clones listed, 79% were seen once. The material sequenced was CD4+ or CD8+ T cells sorted from blood, taken in a trial of the OX40 agonist ivuxolimab. The receptors originated from an adult with an advanced solid tumor such as melanoma, head and neck, liver or kidney cancer. The CDR3 runs from the conserved cysteine through the conserved F or W. The order of the fields is J gene, D gene, clone size, V gene, CDR3 DNA, CDR3 protein. The D gene is left open where the match is weak. Part of the rows lack a size; the others show once, few, many or a class for expanded clones.

TRBJ1-2	TRBD1	few	TRBV18	TGTGCCAGCTCACCGGACAGGAACTATGGCTACACCTTC	CASSPDRNYGYTF
TRBJ1-2	TRBD1	once	TRBV7-6	TGTGCCAGCAGCCGAGACAGGGTTAACTATGGCTACACCTTC	CASSRDRVNYGYTF
TRBJ2-3	NA	NA	TRBV11-1	TGTGCCAGCAGCTCCGGAAGGTTCACAGATACGCAGTATTTT	CASSSGRFTDTQYF
TRBJ2-5	TRBD2	NA	TRBV9	TGTGCCAGCAGCGTAGAGCGGGGGGTTCCGGGCAGAGAGACCCAGTACTTC	CASSVERGVPGRETQYF
TRBJ1-3	NA	NA	TRBV4-1	TGCGCCAGCAGCCAACAAGCCGGGGCCGCAGCGTACACCATATATTTT	CASSQQAGAAAYTIYF
TRBJ2-5	TRBD2	NA	TRBV7-2	TGTGCCAGCAGCTTAGGGATTACTAGCGGCCAAGAGACCCAGTACTTC	CASSLGITSGQETQYF
TRBJ1-4	NA	few	TRBV30	TGTGCCTTGGACAGCGAAAAACTGTTTTTT	CALDSEKLFF
TRBJ1-1	NA	NA	TRBV18	TGTGCCAGCTCACGGCAGGGGAGCACTGAAGCTTTCTTT	CASSRQGSTEAFF
TRBJ1-3	NA	NA	TRBV6-5	TGTGCCAGCAGTTCCTTAGGAAACACCATATATTTT	CASSSLGNTIYF
TRBJ2-7	NA	NA	TRBV7-2	TGTGCCAGCAGCTTAACGGAGGACGGTTCCTACGAGCAGTACTTC	CASSLTEDGSYEQYF
TRBJ1-1	NA	NA	TRBV19	TGTGCCAGTAGTATAGGACAGGTAATGAACACTGAAGCTTTCTTT	CASSIGQVMNTEAFF
TRBJ1-4	TRBD1	NA	TRBV9	TGTGCCAGCAGCGAGGGGATGGGGGACAGGGGCGAAAAACTGTTTTTT	CASSEGMGDRGEKLFF
TRBJ2-3	NA	NA	TRBV4-3	TGCGCCAGCAGCCAGGGACTCCTCACAGATACGCAGTATTTT	CASSQGLLTDTQYF
TRBJ2-2	NA	NA	TRBV4-3	TGCGCCAGCAGCCAAGAGCGGGCAGGCACCGGGGAGCTGTTTTTT	CASSQERAGTGELFF
TRBJ2-2	NA	NA	TRBV28	TGTGCCAGCAGTTTGACGGGCCTCGGGGCCACCGGGGAGCTGTTTTTT	CASSLTGLGATGELFF